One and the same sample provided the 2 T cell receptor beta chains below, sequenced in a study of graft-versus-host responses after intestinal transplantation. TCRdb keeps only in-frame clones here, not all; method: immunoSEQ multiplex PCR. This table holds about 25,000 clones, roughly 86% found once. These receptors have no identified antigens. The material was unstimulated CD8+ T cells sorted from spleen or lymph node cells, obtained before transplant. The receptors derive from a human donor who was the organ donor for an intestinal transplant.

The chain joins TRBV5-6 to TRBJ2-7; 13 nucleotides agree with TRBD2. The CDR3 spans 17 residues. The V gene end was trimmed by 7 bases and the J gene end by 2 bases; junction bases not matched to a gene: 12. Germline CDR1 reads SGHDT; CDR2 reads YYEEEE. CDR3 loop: CASFLLAGGPLAYEQYF. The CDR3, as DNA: TGTGCCAGCTTCCTACTAGCGGGAGGGCCTTTGGCCTACGAGCAGTACTTC.

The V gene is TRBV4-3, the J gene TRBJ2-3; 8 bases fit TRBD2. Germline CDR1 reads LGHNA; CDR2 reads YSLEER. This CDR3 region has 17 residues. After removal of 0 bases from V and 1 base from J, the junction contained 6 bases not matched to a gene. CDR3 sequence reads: CASSQEAGGRGTDTQYF. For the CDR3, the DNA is TGCGCCAGCAGCCAAGAGGCGGGGGGCCGGGGCACAGATACGCAGTATTTT.